A selection of T cell receptor beta chains follows, all from one sample in a study of blood T cell repertoires in COVID-19. Sequenced by immunoSEQ multiplex PCR; TCRdb stores in-frame clones only, minus some. The sample lists roughly 200,000 clones; around 84% were seen once. The material sequenced was peripheral blood. The receptors were gathered from a woman of 80 years or more with active or convalescent COVID-19. Each CDR3 is given with its conserved first and last residue. Each record gives: J gene, V gene, D gene, clone size, CDR3 length, CDR3 protein, CDR3 DNA. A D gene is named only where the DNA matches it firmly. Not every row has a clone size; where given, it reads once, few, many or a size class.

J: TRBJ2-5; V: TRBV5-1; D: TRBD1; size: -; length: 18; CDR3: CASSAGTGAGFVEETQYF; DNA: TGCGCCAGCAGCGCCGGGACAGGGGCTGGGTTTGTAGAAGAGACCCAGTACTTC
J: TRBJ2-3; V: TRBV4-1; D: TRBD2; size: -; length: 16; CDR3: CASSQQLAGSTDTQYF; DNA: TGCGCCAGCAGCCAACAACTAGCGGGGAGCACAGATACGCAGTATTTT
J: TRBJ2-7; V: TRBV18; D: TRBD1; size: -; length: 14; CDR3: CASSPGTGLYEQYF; DNA: TGTGCCAGCTCACCCGGGACAGGACTCTACGAGCAGTACTTC
J: TRBJ1-4; V: TRBV15; D: -; size: -; length: 14; CDR3: CATSKGATNEKLFF; DNA: TGTGCCACCAGTAAGGGGGCAACTAATGAAAAACTGTTTTTT
J: TRBJ2-2; V: TRBV6-5; D: TRBD1; size: -; length: 15; CDR3: CASSTDRAGTGELFF; DNA: TGTGCCAGCAGCACCGACAGGGCAGGCACCGGGGAGCTGTTTTTT
J: TRBJ2-7; V: TRBV5-1; D: -; size: -; length: 11; CDR3: CASSLNREQYF; DNA: TGCGCCAGCAGCTTAAATCGGGAGCAGTACTTC
J: TRBJ2-1; V: TRBV5-5; D: TRBD2; size: -; length: 16; CDR3: CASSLLSLAGYNEQFF; DNA: TGTGCCAGCAGCTTGTTATCGCTAGCGGGGTACAATGAGCAGTTCTTC
J: TRBJ1-1; V: TRBV2; D: -; size: -; length: 15; CDR3: CASSDLVGLHTEAFF; DNA: TGTGCCAGCAGTGACCTAGTCGGTCTCCACACTGAAGCTTTCTTT
J: TRBJ1-3; V: TRBV6-5; D: TRBD1; size: -; length: 15; CDR3: CASSSGQGTRNTIYF; DNA: TGTGCCAGCAGTTCGGGACAGGGGACAAGAAACACCATATATTTT
J: TRBJ1-3; V: TRBV11-3; D: -; size: -; length: 13; CDR3: CASTPYSGNTIYF; DNA: TGTGCCAGCACCCCGTACTCTGGAAACACCATATATTTT
J: TRBJ2-1; V: TRBV30; D: TRBD2; size: -; length: 14; CDR3: CACKLAGAGNEQFF; DNA: TGTGCCTGCAAACTAGCGGGAGCGGGGAATGAGCAGTTCTTC
J: TRBJ2-3; V: TRBV9; D: -; size: -; length: 17; CDR3: CASSVFTDPISTDTQYF; DNA: TGTGCCAGCAGCGTATTCACAGACCCAATTAGCACAGATACGCAGTATTTT
J: TRBJ2-3; V: TRBV5-4; D: -; size: -; length: 14; CDR3: CASSPGGAIDTQYF; DNA: TGTGCCAGCAGCCCCGGAGGAGCAATCGATACGCAGTATTTT
J: TRBJ2-1; V: TRBV6-4; D: TRBD2; size: -; length: 15; CDR3: CASSEQRGNYNEQFF; DNA: TGTGCCAGCAGTGAGCAGCGGGGAAATTACAATGAGCAGTTCTTC
J: TRBJ1-1; V: TRBV5-1; D: -; size: -; length: 15; CDR3: CASSPSQVLGTEAFF; DNA: TGCGCCAGCAGCCCGTCACAGGTCCTGGGGACTGAAGCTTTCTTT
J: TRBJ2-7; V: TRBV11-3; D: -; size: few; length: 14; CDR3: CASSRGQTLYEQYF; DNA: TGTGCCAGCAGCCGGGGACAAACCTTATACGAGCAGTACTTC
J: TRBJ1-1; V: TRBV6-2/TRBV6-3; D: -; size: few; length: 12; CDR3: CASSERDTEAFF; DNA: TGTGCCAGCAGTGAGAGGGACACTGAAGCTTTCTTT
J: TRBJ2-1; V: TRBV4-2; D: TRBD1; size: -; length: 17; CDR3: CASSQVGGGTGLNEQFF; DNA: TGTGCCAGCAGCCAAGTCGGGGGCGGGACAGGGCTTAATGAGCAGTTCTTC
J: TRBJ2-3; V: TRBV6-6; D: TRBD2; size: -; length: 17; CDR3: CASSRRTSGGNTDTQYF; DNA: TGTGCCAGCAGTCGAAGGACTAGCGGGGGGAACACAGATACGCAGTATTTT
J: TRBJ1-4; V: TRBV3-1/TRBV3-2; D: -; size: -; length: 15; CDR3: CASSQLRGDNEKLFF; DNA: TGTGCCAGCAGCCAACTCCGGGGTGATAATGAAAAACTGTTTTTT
J: TRBJ2-7; V: TRBV2; D: -; size: few; length: 12; CDR3: CASSDRTPEQYF; DNA: TGTGCCAGCAGTGACAGAACCCCCGAGCAGTACTTC
J: TRBJ2-1; V: TRBV3-1/TRBV3-2; D: TRBD1; size: -; length: 14; CDR3: CASSLPTGIHEQFF; DNA: TGTGCCAGCAGTCTGCCGACAGGGATCCATGAGCAGTTCTTC
J: TRBJ2-4; V: TRBV29-1; D: -; size: -; length: 11; CDR3: CSGRGGNIQYF; DNA: TGCAGCGGGCGGGGCGGAAACATTCAGTACTTC
J: TRBJ1-3; V: TRBV27; D: -; size: -; length: 15; CDR3: CASSSGQFSGNTIYF; DNA: TGTGCCAGCAGTTCCGGACAGTTCTCTGGAAACACCATATATTTT
J: TRBJ2-2; V: TRBV7-2; D: -; size: -; length: 16; CDR3: CASSLYGMVNTGELFF; DNA: TGTGCCAGCAGCTTATACGGGATGGTGAACACCGGGGAGCTGTTTTTT
J: TRBJ2-1; V: TRBV4-2; D: TRBD1; size: -; length: 17; CDR3: CASSQGGQGGSYNEQFF; DNA: TGTGCCAGCAGCCAGGGGGGACAGGGGGGCTCCTACAATGAGCAGTTCTTC